These 5 T cell receptor beta chains were all obtained from the same sample, sequenced in a study of cytomegalovirus exposure and HLA in healthy donors. Primers included in the PCR were 60 Vbeta and 13 Jbeta primers. Assay: immunoSEQ multiplex PCR; the TCRdb copy retains only in-frame clones and omits some. The sample shows 200,000 or so clones, and about 1% sits with its ten largest clones. The sample was PBMCs. The origin of the receptors is a girl aged 2 to 9 in good health and CMV-seropositive.

The V gene is TRBV5-1, the J gene TRBJ2-3, with TRBD2 as a possible D gene (5 bases). Germline V CDR1 and CDR2: SGHRS, YFSETQ. Trimming pared 2 bases from V and 8 bases from J, leaving 9 bases between. The CDR3 sequence is 12 residues long. CDR3 protein: CASSLPAGTQYF. CDR3 in DNA: TGCGCCAGCAGCTTACCCGCGGGTACGCAGTATTTT.

This chain uses TRBV28 with TRBJ2-3; tentative D call: TRBD2 (6 bases). Between the trimmed V and J ends, which lost 4 bases and 1 base, there was a span of 15 bases. Per the germline V gene, CDR1 is MDHEN and CDR2 is SYDVKM. The CDR3 runs 16 residues. Written as DNA, the CDR3 is TGTGCCAGCAGTTCCCCTTGGGGGGTCGGCACAGATACGCAGTATTTT. Translated, it gives CASSSPWGVGTDTQYF.

The chain employs TRBV10-1 and TRBJ1-1; maybe TRBD1 (6 bases). Germline V CDR1 and CDR2: WNHNN, SYGVQD (reference sequence). V was shortened by 5 bases and J by 1 base, with 11 bases between the two germline ends. The CDR3 loop spans 14 amino acids. CDR3 nucleotides: TGCGCCAGCAGTTCACAGGGATCGAACACTGAAGCTTTCTTT. This encodes CASSSQGSNTEAFF.

The chain recombines TRBV12-1 with TRBJ2-1; the D call of TRBD1 is as the table states it, not checked on the DNA. TRBV12-1 is given as a pseudogene. This CDR3 contains 20 residues. CDR3 DNA sequence: TGTGCCAGCAGCTACAATCCGGGACAGGGGGCGAACAATAGTTACAATGAGCAGTTCTTC. Translated: CASSYNPGQGANNSYNEQFF.

The chain uses TRBV2 and TRBJ2-1; D is possibly TRBD1 (5 bases). Germline V gene data show CDR1 as SNHLY and CDR2 as FYNNEI. This CDR3 has 12 residues. The V and J ends lost 6 bases and 9 bases respectively, with 12 bases between them. The CDR3 is CASSDDRTEQFF. CDR3 DNA: TGTGCCAGCAGCGACGACAGAACTGAGCAGTTCTTC.